The clone carrying this TCR beta chain showed up many times. Only patients with CD8+CD57+ cell expansion on flow cytometry were chosen for sequencing. The ends lost 6 bases at V and 7 bases at J; junction bases unmatched: 13. Germline loops: CDR1 SNHLY, CDR2 FYNNEI. This CDR3 is built from 16 residues. The sample originates from a study of CD8+CD57+ T cells in acquired aplastic anemia. Genomic DNA, serving as template, underwent TCR beta VDJ and CDR3 profiling. TCRdb used MiXCR to reprocess the reads, holding one entry per CDR3 protein. The data contain more than 200,000 distinct CDR3 sequences, about half of them seen just once; the ten biggest clones take up just under 20%.

Material: sorted CD4+, CD8+, or CD8+CD57+ T cells (not recorded which) from PBMCs. The J gene is TRBJ2-1, the V gene TRBV2; TRBD1 agrees at 9 bases. The clonotype comes from a human donor with aplastic anemia. The CDR3 region is CASSLGGQGSLNEQFF. CDR3 bases: TGTGCCAGCAGCTTAGGTGGACAGGGGAGTCTTAATGAGCAGTTCTTC.